At least ten counts were recorded for the clone carrying this T cell receptor beta chain. Its antigen is unknown. This sample was taken from a study of breast tumors, draining lymph nodes, adjacent tissues. Broader study findings: Luminal-like breast cancer showed significantly higher tumor–nontumor repertoire similarity than basal-like. Tumor T cell lymph node origin was a supported hypothesis, not proven. Data fit most tumor T cells coming from lymph node, expanding in tumor. Compared with lymph nodes, tumors were less diverse; compared with nontumor tissue, more.

Axillary draining lymph nodes of breast cancer patients supplied the node samples. Each CDR3 protein is one row after TCRdb ran MiXCR on the multiplex PCR reads. The data contain approximately 140,000 distinct CDR3 sequences, 30% to 35% of them singletons. Germline V lookup: CDR1 MNHEY, CDR2 SVGAGI. Unmatched junction bases numbered 16, after V lost 7 bases and J lost 5 bases. This CDR3 is 16 amino acids long. V is TRBV6-5 and J is TRBJ1-2; 7 positions match TRBD1. Sequencing input: axillary lymph node tissue. The TCR originated in a female donor with breast cancer. Some clones in this sample may be carry-over from other donors' samples. The CDR3 region has the DNA TGTGCCAGCAAAGGTGGAGGGGGCCCCGCTCGGTATGGCTACACCTTC. This encodes CASKGGGGPARYGYTF.